Listed below are T cell receptor beta chains from one sample, sequenced in a study of patients and donors after allogeneic stem cell transplantation. MiXCR, run by TCRdb on the RT-PCR reads, gives a single entry per CDR3 protein. The table records 900,000 to 1,000,000 distinct CDR3 sequences, 15% to 20% of them present only once. Sequencing used blood, either unsorted or a sorted T cell fraction (not recorded which). Source of these receptors: a human donor who was either an allogeneic HSCT recipient or a stem cell or donor lymphocyte infusion donor (not recorded which). It is not recorded whose cells these are; they may come from a transplant donor. The CDR3 runs from the conserved cysteine through the conserved F or W. Fields, in order: CDR3 DNA, CDR3 protein, J gene, V gene, clone size, D gene. A D gene is named only where the DNA matches it firmly. Clone size is shown for a subset of rows, as once, few, many or a class of expanded clone.

DNA: TGTGCCAGTAGCGATCGGGCAGGGGCGATCCAGCCCCAGCATTTT
CDR3: CASSDRAGAIQPQHF
J: TRBJ1-5
V: TRBV19
size: .
D: .

DNA: TGCAGCGTTGATCGGGCCCCTGGTGATGGCTATGGCTACACCTTC
CDR3: CSVDRAPGDGYGYTF
J: TRBJ1-2
V: TRBV29-1
size: many
D: .

DNA: TGTGCCAGCAGCTTAGACCGACGTACGGCAGGGACTAACTATGGCTACACCTTC
CDR3: CASSLDRRTAGTNYGYTF
J: TRBJ1-2
V: TRBV11-2
size: .
D: .

DNA: TGCAGTGCTAGAGGGGGGACCTATGGCTACACCTTC
CDR3: CSARGGTYGYTF
J: TRBJ1-2
V: TRBV20-1
size: .
D: .

DNA: TGTGCCAGCGAATTCAGGGGGGTTATAGGCACAGATACGCAGTATTTT
CDR3: CASEFRGVIGTDTQYF
J: TRBJ2-3
V: TRBV7-9
size: .
D: .

DNA: TGCAGCGCCACACCGGGAATTGATCAGCCCCAGCATTTT
CDR3: CSATPGIDQPQHF
J: TRBJ1-5
V: TRBV29-1
size: many
D: .

DNA: TGTGCCAGCAGTTACAATCCAGGGTGGGGCACCGGGGAGCTGTTTTTT
CDR3: CASSYNPGWGTGELFF
J: TRBJ2-2
V: TRBV6-5
size: many
D: .

DNA: TGTGCCAGCAGACCAACAGGGGGCTGGACAGATACGCAGTATTTT
CDR3: CASRPTGGWTDTQYF
J: TRBJ2-3
V: TRBV12-3/TRBV12-4
size: many
D: TRBD1

DNA: TGTGCCAGCGTGCCCCCAACACCGGGACAGCGGAGCGAGCAGTACTTC
CDR3: CASVPPTPGQRSEQYF
J: TRBJ2-7
V: TRBV28
size: few
D: TRBD1

DNA: TGCAGTGCTAGAGAAGAGGGGATTTGGACAGATACGCAGTATTTT
CDR3: CSAREEGIWTDTQYF
J: TRBJ2-3
V: TRBV20-1
size: .
D: .

DNA: TGTGCCAGCAGAGGGGGAGGAAGGCCTTTCCTCTTCTACGAGCAGTACTTC
CDR3: CASRGGGRPFLFYEQYF
J: TRBJ2-7
V: TRBV28
size: .
D: .

DNA: TGCGCCAGCAGCTTGAGGGCGTCGGACACAGATACGCAGTATTTT
CDR3: CASSLRASDTDTQYF
J: TRBJ2-3
V: TRBV5-1
size: many
D: .

DNA: TGCAGTGCGTGGGGCGAGGGGGAGACCCAGTACTTC
CDR3: CSAWGEGETQYF
J: TRBJ2-5
V: TRBV20-1
size: .
D: .

DNA: TGTGCCAGCAGCTTAGATTCGACAGGGGCCAACAATCAGCCCCAGCATTTT
CDR3: CASSLDSTGANNQPQHF
J: TRBJ1-5
V: TRBV7-8
size: .
D: TRBD1

DNA: TGCGCCAGCAGCCAAGATTACCTAGCGGGAAACACCGGGGAGCTGTTTTTT
CDR3: CASSQDYLAGNTGELFF
J: TRBJ2-2
V: TRBV4-1
size: .
D: TRBD2

DNA: TGTGCCAGCAGTTTCCTTGGCGGGGGGCATGACAATGAGCAGTTCTTC
CDR3: CASSFLGGGHDNEQFF
J: TRBJ2-1
V: TRBV27
size: few
D: TRBD2

DNA: TGTGCCAGCACGCACATGACAGGGGATGTCGAGACCCAGTACTTC
CDR3: CASTHMTGDVETQYF
J: TRBJ2-5
V: TRBV7-8
size: .
D: TRBD1

DNA: TGCGCCAGCAGGGGGGACGGTGAAGCTTTCTTT
CDR3: CASRGDGEAFF
J: TRBJ1-1
V: TRBV5-1
size: few
D: .

DNA: TGCAGTGCTAGAGGAGAGAGGGCCACCAAGACCTGGGAGACCCAGTACTTC
CDR3: CSARGERATKTWETQYF
J: TRBJ2-5
V: TRBV20-1
size: few
D: .

DNA: TGTGCCAGCAGTAGGGAAGCCACTGAAGCTTTCTTT
CDR3: CASSREATEAFF
J: TRBJ1-1
V: TRBV6-2/TRBV6-3
size: few
D: .

DNA: TGCAGTGCTTTAGACAGGGCGAAGACCTACGAGCAGTACTTC
CDR3: CSALDRAKTYEQYF
J: TRBJ2-7
V: TRBV20-1
size: .
D: TRBD1

DNA: TGTGCCAGCAGTTTAAATCTTTTTTTGGATACGCAGTATTTT
CDR3: CASSLNLFLDTQYF
J: TRBJ2-3
V: TRBV6-5
size: .
D: .

DNA: TGCAGTGCTCTCTCCTACAATGAGCAGTTCTTC
CDR3: CSALSYNEQFF
J: TRBJ2-1
V: TRBV20-1
size: few
D: .

DNA: TGTGCCAGCAGTTACTCTTCCCCAGATACGCAGTATTTT
CDR3: CASSYSSPDTQYF
J: TRBJ2-3
V: TRBV6-2/TRBV6-3
size: .
D: .

DNA: TGCGCCAGCAGCTTGGCCCCGGGACCAGACTACGAGCAGTACTTC
CDR3: CASSLAPGPDYEQYF
J: TRBJ2-7
V: TRBV5-1
size: few
D: .

DNA: TGTGCCAGCAGTTACTCATCCCTAGAAACTTACAATGAGCAGTTCTTC
CDR3: CASSYSSLETYNEQFF
J: TRBJ2-1
V: TRBV6-2/TRBV6-3
size: few
D: .

DNA: TGCAGTGCTAGAGATATGTCCTACGAGCAGTACTTC
CDR3: CSARDMSYEQYF
J: TRBJ2-7
V: TRBV20-1
size: .
D: .

DNA: TGCGCCAGCAGCTTGGAAGGACTAGCGGTCTCCTACAATGAGCAGTTCTTC
CDR3: CASSLEGLAVSYNEQFF
J: TRBJ2-1
V: TRBV5-1
size: many
D: TRBD2

DNA: TGCAGCGTTGAAGGGACGGCGGATAACACTGAAGCTTTCTTT
CDR3: CSVEGTADNTEAFF
J: TRBJ1-1
V: TRBV29-1
size: few
D: .

DNA: TGCAGTGCTAGACCCTTCGGACAGGGCGAAACTCAGCCCCAGCATTTT
CDR3: CSARPFGQGETQPQHF
J: TRBJ1-5
V: TRBV20-1
size: many
D: TRBD1

DNA: TGTGCCAGCAGCCAAGTGGTGTCCAGGGCGCACACCGGGGAGCTGTTTTTT
CDR3: CASSQVVSRAHTGELFF
J: TRBJ2-2
V: TRBV4-2
size: .
D: .

DNA: TGTGCCACCAGCTCACGACTAGCTAGGCAGTACTTC
CDR3: CATSSRLARQYF
J: TRBJ2-7
V: TRBV15
size: .
D: TRBD2

DNA: TGTGCCAGCAGGCTCCAGTTGTCAGCGCCTACCTACAATGAGCAGTTCTTC
CDR3: CASRLQLSAPTYNEQFF
J: TRBJ2-1
V: TRBV7-9
size: .
D: .

DNA: TGTGCCAGCAGTTGGACGCAAACCCCTTCCTATGGCTACACCTTC
CDR3: CASSWTQTPSYGYTF
J: TRBJ1-2
V: TRBV12-3/TRBV12-4
size: few
D: .

DNA: TGTGCCAGCAGTTATACGACGGCTTATAGCAATCAGCCCCAGCATTTT
CDR3: CASSYTTAYSNQPQHF
J: TRBJ1-5
V: TRBV6-2/TRBV6-3
size: .
D: .

DNA: TGTGCCAGCAGTCCCACTGTCGTACAGACTCCTATAGTAAGCTCCTACGAGCAGTACTTC
CDR3: CASSPTVVQTPIVSSYEQYF
J: TRBJ2-7
V: TRBV12-3/TRBV12-4
size: .
D: .

DNA: TGCAGTGCTCACCCCGGGATCCTGGGGGACACTGAAGCTTTCTTT
CDR3: CSAHPGILGDTEAFF
J: TRBJ1-1
V: TRBV20-1
size: few
D: .

DNA: TGCGCCAGCAGCTTGGCTGACTCCTACGAGCAGTACTTC
CDR3: CASSLADSYEQYF
J: TRBJ2-7
V: TRBV27
size: many
D: .

DNA: TGTGCCTCCGCCGCCCGCAATCAGCCCCAGCATTTT
CDR3: CASAARNQPQHF
J: TRBJ1-5
V: TRBV10-3
size: .
D: .

DNA: TGTGCCAGTAGTCTCAACCCAGGGCAGGGGGCATGGTATGGCTACACCTTC
CDR3: CASSLNPGQGAWYGYTF
J: TRBJ1-2
V: TRBV19
size: .
D: TRBD1

DNA: TGCAGTGCTGTGTCAGGAGGTTCACCCCTCCACTTT
CDR3: CSAVSGGSPLHF
J: TRBJ1-6
V: TRBV20-1
size: few
D: .

DNA: TGCGCCAGCAGCCAAACAAAGCCGTCGTCGTACACCATATATTTT
CDR3: CASSQTKPSSYTIYF
J: TRBJ1-3
V: TRBV4-1
size: few
D: .

DNA: TGTGCCAGCAGTGTAGCGGGAGAAGGGCCAGATACGCAGTATTTT
CDR3: CASSVAGEGPDTQYF
J: TRBJ2-3
V: TRBV7-2
size: few
D: TRBD2

DNA: TGCAGTGCCGCGGGACTAGCGGGTAAAAACCAAGAGACCCAGTACTTC
CDR3: CSAAGLAGKNQETQYF
J: TRBJ2-5
V: TRBV20-1
size: .
D: TRBD2

DNA: TGTGCCAGCAGCCAAGATAGTCGGCGGCAGTGGAGCTACACCTTC
CDR3: CASSQDSRRQWSYTF
J: TRBJ1-2
V: TRBV3-1
size: .
D: .

DNA: TGTGCCAGCACCCCACTCGGCGGAAACAGCACAGATACGCAGTATTTT
CDR3: CASTPLGGNSTDTQYF
J: TRBJ2-3
V: TRBV7-9
size: few
D: .

DNA: TGTGCCAGCAGCTTAGATCGAAGGATGGGGGGCTGGGTTGAAGCTTTCTTT
CDR3: CASSLDRRMGGWVEAFF
J: TRBJ1-1
V: TRBV11-2
size: few
D: .